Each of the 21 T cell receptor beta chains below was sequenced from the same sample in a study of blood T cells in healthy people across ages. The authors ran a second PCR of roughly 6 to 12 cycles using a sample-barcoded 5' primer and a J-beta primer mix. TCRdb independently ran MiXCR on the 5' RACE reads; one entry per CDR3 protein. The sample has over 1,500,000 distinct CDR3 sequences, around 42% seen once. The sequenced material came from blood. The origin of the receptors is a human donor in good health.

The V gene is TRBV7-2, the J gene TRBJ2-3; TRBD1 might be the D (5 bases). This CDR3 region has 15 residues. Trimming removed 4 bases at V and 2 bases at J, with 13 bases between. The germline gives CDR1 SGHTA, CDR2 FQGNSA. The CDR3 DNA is TGTGCCAGCAGCTACTACCGTGGACACACAGATACGCAGTATTTT. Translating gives CASSYYRGHTDTQYF.

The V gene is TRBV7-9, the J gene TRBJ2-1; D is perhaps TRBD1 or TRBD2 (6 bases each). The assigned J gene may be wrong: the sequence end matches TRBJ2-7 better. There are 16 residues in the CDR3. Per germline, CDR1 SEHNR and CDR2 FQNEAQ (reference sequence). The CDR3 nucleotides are TGTGCCAGCAGCCCACCCGAGGGGGGCCCCTACAATGAGCAGTACTTC. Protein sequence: CASSPPEGGPYNEQYF.

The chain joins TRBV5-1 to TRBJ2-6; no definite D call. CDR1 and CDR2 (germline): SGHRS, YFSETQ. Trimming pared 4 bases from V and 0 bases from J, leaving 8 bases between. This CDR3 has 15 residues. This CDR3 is CASSTDTSGANVLTF. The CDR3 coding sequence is TGCGCCAGCAGCACAGACACCTCTGGGGCCAACGTCCTGACTTTC.

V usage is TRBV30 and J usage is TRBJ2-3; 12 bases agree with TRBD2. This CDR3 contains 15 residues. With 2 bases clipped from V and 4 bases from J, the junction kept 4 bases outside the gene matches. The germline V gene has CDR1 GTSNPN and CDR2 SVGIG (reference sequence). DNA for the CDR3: TGTGCCTGGAGTCCGACTAGCGGGGGATCAGATACGCAGTATTTT. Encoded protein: CAWSPTSGGSDTQYF.

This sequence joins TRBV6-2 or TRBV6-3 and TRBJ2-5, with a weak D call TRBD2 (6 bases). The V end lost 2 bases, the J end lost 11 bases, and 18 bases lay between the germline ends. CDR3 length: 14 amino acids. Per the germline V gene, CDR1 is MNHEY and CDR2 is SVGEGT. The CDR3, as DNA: TGTGCCAGCAGTTACAGGACTCCCACGGGGGAGCAGTACTTC. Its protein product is CASSYRTPTGEQYF.

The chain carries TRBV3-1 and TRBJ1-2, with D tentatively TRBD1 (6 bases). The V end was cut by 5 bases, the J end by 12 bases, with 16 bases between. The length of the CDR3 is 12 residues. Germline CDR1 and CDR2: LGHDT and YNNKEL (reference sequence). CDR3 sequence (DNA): TGTGCCAGCAGCTACCGGGACATGGGGCACACCTTC. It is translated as CASSYRDMGHTF.

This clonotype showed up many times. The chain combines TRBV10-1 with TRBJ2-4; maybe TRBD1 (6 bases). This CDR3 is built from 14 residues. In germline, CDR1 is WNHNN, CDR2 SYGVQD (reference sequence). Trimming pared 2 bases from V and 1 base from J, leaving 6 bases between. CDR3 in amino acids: CASSETGAKNIQYF. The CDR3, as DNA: TGCGCCAGCAGTGAGACAGGGGCCAAAAACATTCAGTACTTC.

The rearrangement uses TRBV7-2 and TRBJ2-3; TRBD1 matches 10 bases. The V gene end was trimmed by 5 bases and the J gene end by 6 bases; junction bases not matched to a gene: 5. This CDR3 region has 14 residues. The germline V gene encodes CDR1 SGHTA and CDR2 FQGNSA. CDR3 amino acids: CASSDRGRGDTQYF. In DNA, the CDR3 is TGTGCCAGCAGCGACAGGGGGCGAGGGGATACGCAGTATTTT. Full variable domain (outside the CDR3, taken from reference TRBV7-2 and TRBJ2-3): GAGVSQSPSNKVTEKGKDVELRCDPISGHTALYWYRQSLGQGLEFLIYFQGNSAPDKSGLPSDRFSAERTGGSVSTLTIQRTQQEDSAVYLCASSDRGRGDTQYFGPGTRLTVL.

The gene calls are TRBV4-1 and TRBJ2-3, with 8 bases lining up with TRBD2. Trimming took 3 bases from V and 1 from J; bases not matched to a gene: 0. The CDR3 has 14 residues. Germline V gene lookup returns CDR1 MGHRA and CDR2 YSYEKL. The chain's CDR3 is CASSHGGGTDTQYF. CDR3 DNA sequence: TGCGCCAGCAGCCACGGGGGGGGCACAGATACGCAGTATTTT.

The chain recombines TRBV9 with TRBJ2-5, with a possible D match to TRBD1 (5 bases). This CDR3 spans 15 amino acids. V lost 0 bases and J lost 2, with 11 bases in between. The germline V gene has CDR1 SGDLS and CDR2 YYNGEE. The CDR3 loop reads CASSVAPTAQETQYF. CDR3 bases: TGTGCCAGCAGCGTAGCGCCGACAGCACAAGAGACCCAGTACTTC.

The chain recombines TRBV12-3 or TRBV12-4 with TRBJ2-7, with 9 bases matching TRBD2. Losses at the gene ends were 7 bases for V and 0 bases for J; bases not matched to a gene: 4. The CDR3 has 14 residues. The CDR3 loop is CASTGLADSYEQYF. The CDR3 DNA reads TGTGCCAGCACGGGACTAGCTGACTCCTACGAGCAGTACTTC.

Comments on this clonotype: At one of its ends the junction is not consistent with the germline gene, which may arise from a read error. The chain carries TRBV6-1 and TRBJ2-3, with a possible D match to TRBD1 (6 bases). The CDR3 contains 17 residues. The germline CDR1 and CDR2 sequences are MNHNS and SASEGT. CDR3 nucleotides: TGTGCCAGCAGCAAGACACGGACAGCTCCTAGCACAGATACACAGTATTTT. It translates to CASSKTRTAPSTDTQYF.

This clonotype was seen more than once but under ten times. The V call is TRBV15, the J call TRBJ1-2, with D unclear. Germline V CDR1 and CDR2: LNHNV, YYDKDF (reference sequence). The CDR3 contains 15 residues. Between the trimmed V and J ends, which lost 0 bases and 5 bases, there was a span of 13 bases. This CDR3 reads CATSRDRSSGYGYTF. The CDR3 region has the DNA TGTGCCACCAGCAGAGATAGGTCGTCGGGATATGGCTACACCTTC.

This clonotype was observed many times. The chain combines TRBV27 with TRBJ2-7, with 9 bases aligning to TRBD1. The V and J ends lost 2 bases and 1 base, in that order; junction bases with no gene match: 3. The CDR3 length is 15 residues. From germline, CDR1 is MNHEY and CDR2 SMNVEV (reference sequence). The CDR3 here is CASSLLGQGSYEQYF. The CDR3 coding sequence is TGTGCCAGCAGTTTACTGGGACAGGGATCCTACGAGCAGTACTTC.

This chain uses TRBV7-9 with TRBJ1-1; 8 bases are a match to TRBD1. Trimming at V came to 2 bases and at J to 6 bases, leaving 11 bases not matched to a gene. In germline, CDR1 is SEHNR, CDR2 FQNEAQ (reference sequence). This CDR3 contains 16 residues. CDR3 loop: CASSLQIQGVRAEAFF. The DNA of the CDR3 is TGTGCCAGCAGCTTACAAATACAGGGGGTAAGGGCTGAAGCTTTCTTT.

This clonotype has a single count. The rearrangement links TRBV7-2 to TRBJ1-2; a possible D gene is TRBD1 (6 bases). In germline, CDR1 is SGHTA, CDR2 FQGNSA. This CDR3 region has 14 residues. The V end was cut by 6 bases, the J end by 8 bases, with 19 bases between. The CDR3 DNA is TGTGCCAGCAGGGATAGTGGGGGGCTGGGAGGCTACACCTTC. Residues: CASRDSGGLGGYTF.

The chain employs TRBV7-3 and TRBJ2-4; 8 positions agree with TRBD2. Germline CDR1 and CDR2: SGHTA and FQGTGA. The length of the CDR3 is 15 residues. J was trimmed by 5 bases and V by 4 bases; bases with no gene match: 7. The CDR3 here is CASSSGGFGENIQYF. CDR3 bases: TGTGCCAGCAGCTCGGGGGGGTTCGGCGAAAACATTCAGTACTTC.

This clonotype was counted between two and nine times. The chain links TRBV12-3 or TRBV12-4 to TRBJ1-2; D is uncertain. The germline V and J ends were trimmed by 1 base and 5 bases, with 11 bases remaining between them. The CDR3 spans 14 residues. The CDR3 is CASSLGGFGYGYTF. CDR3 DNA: TGTGCCAGCAGTTTAGGGGGATTTGGGTATGGCTACACCTTC.

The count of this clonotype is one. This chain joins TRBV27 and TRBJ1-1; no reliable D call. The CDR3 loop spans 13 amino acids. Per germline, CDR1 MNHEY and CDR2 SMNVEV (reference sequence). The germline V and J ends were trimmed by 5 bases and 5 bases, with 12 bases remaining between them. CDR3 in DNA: TGTGCCAGCAGTACCCCGACGGGAACTGAAGCTTTCTTT. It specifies CASSTPTGTEAFF.

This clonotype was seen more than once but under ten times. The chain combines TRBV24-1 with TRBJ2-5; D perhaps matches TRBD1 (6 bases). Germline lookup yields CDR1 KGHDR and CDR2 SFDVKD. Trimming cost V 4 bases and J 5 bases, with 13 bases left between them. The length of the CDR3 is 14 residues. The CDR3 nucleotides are TGTGCCACCAGTGAGGCAGGGGATGTGGAGACCCAGTACTTC. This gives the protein CATSEAGDVETQYF.

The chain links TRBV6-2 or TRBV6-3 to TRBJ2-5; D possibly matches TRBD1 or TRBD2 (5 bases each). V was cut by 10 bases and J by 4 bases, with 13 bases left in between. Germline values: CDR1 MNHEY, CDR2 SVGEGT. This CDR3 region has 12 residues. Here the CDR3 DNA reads TGTGCCAACACCTCGGGACCAGAGACCCAGTACTTC. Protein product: CANTSGPETQYF.